This TCR beta chain was recovered during a study of identical twins. Unique molecular identifiers were present on cDNA, and template switching added a universal primer site. TCRdb called the 5' RACE reads again in MiXCR, with one record for every CDR3 protein. The sample has hundreds of thousands of distinct CDR3 sequences, around an eighth seen once. On this clonotype itself: Its antigen is currently unknown.

Study results and caveats: Abundant beta clonotypes from cord blood had fewer insertions, unlike memory repertoires, which showed none. Modelling approaches yielded underestimates of out-of-frame TCR alpha sharing between monozygotic twins.

Trimming removed 4 bases from V and 6 bases from J, with 10 bases in between. The CDR3 is made up of 13 amino acids. These data are also associated with another study on yellow fever vaccine responses in identical twins.

The V gene is TRBV12-3 or TRBV12-4, the J gene TRBJ2-1, with D possibly being TRBD1 (6 bases). Sequencing input: CD8+ T cells sorted from blood. The TCR originated in a woman between 18 and 29 years old in good health. The DNA for the CDR3 is TGTGCCAGCAGTTCGACAGGCCGCAATGAGCAGTTCTTC. Amino acid sequence: CASSSTGRNEQFF.